This T cell receptor (beta chain) comes out of a study of immune heterogeneity within non-small cell lung tumors. Germline assignment: CDR1 MNHEY and CDR2 SMNVEV (reference sequence). The CDR3 has 16 residues. Each sample used 600 ng of genomic DNA from bulk tumor tissue. Far-apart biopsies, several per primary tumor, were taken during surgery. The cohort was untreated, with newly diagnosed non-small cell lung cancer undergoing curative surgery. As regards this clonotype: A read error may explain this, as a much larger clone is one base away.

Multiplex PCR with 32 V and 13 J primers amplified TCR beta CDR3. In TCRdb, the multiplex PCR reads were re-called with MiXCR into one record per CDR3 protein. The table lists approximately 1,900 distinct CDR3 sequences, 25% to 35% of them singletons. This TCR was recovered from a man aged 55 to 69 with non-small cell lung cancer. This chain uses TRBV27 with TRBJ2-1; D might be TRBD2 (5 bases). The sequenced sample was lung tumor tissue. The CDR3 protein is CATRSFVGSSYSEQFF. The DNA of the CDR3 is TGTGCCACGAGAAGTTTCGTGGGGAGCTCCTACAGTGAGCAGTTCTTC.